This T cell receptor beta chain emerged from a study of blood T cell repertoires in COVID-19. About the study: Specimens from acute and convalescent COVID-19 originated in the United States, Italy and Spain. Sources were T cells, B-cell-depleted T cells, or PBMCs; the material itself was cDNA or gDNA.

Per germline, CDR1 MDHEN and CDR2 SYDVKM. CDR3 length equals 16 residues. Trimming took off 1 base at V and 2 bases at J, with 12 bases between the two ends. As originally analysed: Reference gene primer amplification gave estimated nucleated cell counts. This table comes from immunoSEQ multiplex PCR, and its TCRdb copy is limited to in-frame clones, with some not included. The V and J calls and clone size come from that table; D and trimming were worked out from the DNA. The profile covers 130,000 or so clones, with 80% to 90% appearing a single time and 8% to 11% taken by the ten largest. The TCR sequence derives from a man aged 55 to 69 with active or convalescent COVID-19. The sequenced material came from peripheral blood. The V call is TRBV28, the J call TRBJ1-5; unclear D gene. CDR3 sequence (DNA): TGTGCCAGCAGTTTATCGGGGTCAGGCCGCAATCAGCCCCAGCATTTT. This gives the protein CASSLSGSGRNQPQHF.